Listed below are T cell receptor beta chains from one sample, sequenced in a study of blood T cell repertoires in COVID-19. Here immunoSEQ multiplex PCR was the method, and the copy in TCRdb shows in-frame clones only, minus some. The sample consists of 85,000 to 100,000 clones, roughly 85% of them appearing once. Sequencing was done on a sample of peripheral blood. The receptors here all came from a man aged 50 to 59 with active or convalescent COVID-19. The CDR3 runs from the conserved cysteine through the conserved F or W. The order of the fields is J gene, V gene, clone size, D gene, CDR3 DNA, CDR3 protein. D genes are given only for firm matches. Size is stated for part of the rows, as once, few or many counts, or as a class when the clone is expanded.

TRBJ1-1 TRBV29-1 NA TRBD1 TGCAGCGATAAACAGGGGACAAACACTGAAGCTTTCTTT CSDKQGTNTEAFF
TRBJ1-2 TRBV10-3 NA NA TGTGCCATCAGTGATGGCAACAACTATGGCTACACCTTC CAISDGNNYGYTF
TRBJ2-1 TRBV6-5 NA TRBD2 TGTGCCAGCAGAAGGGGACTAGCGGGAAACAATGAGCAGTTCTTC CASRRGLAGNNEQFF
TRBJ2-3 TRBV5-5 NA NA TGTGCCAGCAGCTTAGGACTCGCTAGCACAGATACGCAGTATTTT CASSLGLASTDTQYF
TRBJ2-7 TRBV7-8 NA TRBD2 TGTGCCAGCAGCTTAGAAGGCGGGGGTGATTTC CASSLEGGGDF
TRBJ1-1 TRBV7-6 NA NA TGTGCCAGCAGCTTAGCTGAGAGCCCACGGGGAAGGAATACTGAAGCTTTCTTT CASSLAESPRGRNTEAFF
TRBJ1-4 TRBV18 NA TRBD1 TGTGCCAGCTCACCACCAACGGACAGGGGATCGGGTTTGGGAAAACTGTTTTTT CASSPPTDRGSGLGKLFF
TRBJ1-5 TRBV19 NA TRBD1 TGTGCCAGTAGAGAATCCCGACAGGGGTTTGGCAATCAGCCCCAGCATTTT CASRESRQGFGNQPQHF
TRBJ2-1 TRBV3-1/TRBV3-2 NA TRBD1 TGTGCCAGCAGCCCCGGCCCGGGACAGGGTCTTTTTGCTGAGCAGTTCTTC CASSPGPGQGLFAEQFF
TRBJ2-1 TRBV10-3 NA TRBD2 TGTGCCAACGCGTTCCTAGCGGGAGGGCCAAATGAGCAGTTCTTC CANAFLAGGPNEQFF
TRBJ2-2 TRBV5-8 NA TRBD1 TGTGCCAGCAGCCAACCCCGGGACAGATTCACCGGGGAGCTGTTTTTT CASSQPRDRFTGELFF
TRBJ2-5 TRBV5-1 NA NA TGCGCCAGCAGCTCGCGACAGCGGGCGGGGACGGAGACCCAGTACTTC CASSSRQRAGTETQYF
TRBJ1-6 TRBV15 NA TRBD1 TGTGCCACCAGCAGCCGTTTTTATCAGGGGGCTATGTTCGATTCACCCCTCCACTTT CATSSRFYQGAMFDSPLHF
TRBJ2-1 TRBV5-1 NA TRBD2 TGCGCCAGCAGCCCCCGCGTCAGGGCACAGCGGGAGAGTAGATTCAATGAGCAGTTCTTC CASSPRVRAQRESRFNEQFF
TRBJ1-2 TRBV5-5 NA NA TGTGCCAGCAGCTTGGGGGGGGAGCCGGGGGGCTACACCTTC CASSLGGEPGGYTF
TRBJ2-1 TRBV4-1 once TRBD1 TGCGCCAGCAGCCCTAGGGACAGGGTAGTCGATGAGCAGTTCTTC CASSPRDRVVDEQFF
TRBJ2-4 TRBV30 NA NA TGTGCCTGGAGGGGAGACAGGAAAAACATTCAGTACTTC CAWRGDRKNIQYF
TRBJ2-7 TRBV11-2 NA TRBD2 TGTGCCAGCAGCTTAGCCGTCGGGAGGGCCCTCGAGCAGTACTTC CASSLAVGRALEQYF
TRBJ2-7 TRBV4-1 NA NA TGCGCCAGCAGCCAAAGGCCAGGGCCCTACGAGCAGTACTTC CASSQRPGPYEQYF
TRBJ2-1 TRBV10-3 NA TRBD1 TGTGCCATCAGAGGGACAGGGGCGGATGAGCAGTTCTTC CAIRGTGADEQFF
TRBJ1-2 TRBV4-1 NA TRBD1 TGCGCCAGCAGCCAAAATCCGGGACAGGGTTATGGCTACACCTTC CASSQNPGQGYGYTF
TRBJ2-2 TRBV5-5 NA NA TGTGCCAGCAGCTCTTCTGGACAGTTGGCCCGGGAGCTGTTTTTT CASSSSGQLARELFF
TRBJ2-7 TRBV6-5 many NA TGTGCCAGCAGTCGACGGGAAACCTCCTACGAGCAGTACTTC CASSRRETSYEQYF